These T cell receptor beta chains were read from a single sample in a study of CD8 T cells in ankylosing spondylitis. TCRdb reprocessed the 5' RACE reads with MiXCR, giving one entry per CDR3 protein. The data hold some 330,000 distinct CDR3 sequences, with 7.5% to 9% observed a single time. The sample comprised blood, either unsorted or a sorted T cell fraction (not recorded which). These receptors all stem from a male donor with ankylosing spondylitis. The CDR3 runs from the conserved cysteine through the conserved F or W. A D gene is named only where the DNA matches it firmly. Only some rows state a clone size, as once, few, many or a class for expanded clones.

j_call v_call clone_size d_call cdr3_aa cdr3_nt
TRBJ2-7 TRBV7-2 few TRBD2 CASRLAGIHSYEQYF TGTGCCAGCAGACTAGCGGGTATCCACTCCTACGAGCAGTACTTC
TRBJ2-2 TRBV29-1 many NA CSVFAGELFF TGCAGCGTTTTCGCCGGGGAGCTGTTTTTT
TRBJ2-1 TRBV3-1 few TRBD2 CASSRILAGVHEQFF TGTGCCAGCAGCCGAATACTAGCGGGAGTACATGAGCAGTTCTTC
TRBJ2-2 TRBV5-1 NA NA CASSSRLEGGTGELFF TGCGCCAGCAGCTCCCGACTAGAAGGGGGGACCGGGGAGCTGTTTTTT
TRBJ2-2 TRBV7-2 NA TRBD2 CASSQTSGRTGELFF TGTGCCAGCAGCCAGACTAGCGGGAGGACCGGGGAGCTGTTTTTT
TRBJ2-7 TRBV11-1 NA TRBD2 CASSLGLGTSGRTSSYEQYF TGTGCCAGCAGCTTAGGACTCGGAACTAGCGGGAGGACGAGCTCCTACGAGCAGTACTTC
TRBJ2-2 TRBV12-3/TRBV12-4 NA NA CASSPLNRVGTGELFF TGTGCCAGCAGTCCATTAAACAGGGTTGGCACCGGGGAGCTGTTTTTT
TRBJ2-1 TRBV3-1 few NA CASSPRPGVHNEQFF TGTGCCAGCAGCCCCCGGCCGGGCGTTCACAATGAGCAGTTCTTC
TRBJ2-1 TRBV15 many TRBD2 CATKRASGMLVEQFF TGTGCCACCAAGAGGGCTAGCGGGATGTTGGTTGAGCAGTTCTTC
TRBJ2-3 TRBV20-1 few NA CSARGITSDSTDTQYF TGCAGTGCTAGGGGGATAACGTCTGATAGCACAGATACGCAGTATTTT
TRBJ2-1 TRBV7-9 many TRBD1 CASSLQTGVYNEQFF TGTGCCAGCAGCTTACAGACAGGGGTGTACAATGAGCAGTTCTTC
TRBJ2-1 TRBV20-1 few TRBD2 CSARVSGTSGTGSYNEQFF TGCAGTGCTAGAGTCTCCGGGACTAGCGGAACCGGCTCCTACAATGAGCAGTTCTTC
TRBJ2-1 TRBV4-1 once NA CASSQIDTAYNEQFF TGCGCCAGCAGCCAAATCGACACAGCATACAATGAGCAGTTCTTC
TRBJ2-2 TRBV5-1 few NA CASRISRGLANTGELFF TGCGCCAGTCGAATAAGCAGGGGACTCGCGAACACCGGGGAGCTGTTTTTT
TRBJ2-7 TRBV7-8 NA NA CASSMAPYEQYF TGTGCCAGCAGCATGGCCCCCTACGAGCAGTACTTC
TRBJ1-5 TRBV19 many NA CGSTFRANNQPQHF TGTGGTTCGACATTCAGGGCGAACAATCAGCCCCAGCATTTT
TRBJ2-7 TRBV18 few TRBD2 CASSPGTSGRTLSYEQYF TGTGCCAGCTCACCAGGGACTAGCGGGAGGACCCTCTCCTACGAGCAGTACTTC
TRBJ2-5 TRBV5-6 few TRBD2 CASKGAGGGPFETQYF TGTGCCAGCAAAGGAGCTGGGGGAGGGCCATTCGAGACCCAGTACTTC
TRBJ2-1 TRBV24-1 few NA CATSDSRVDEQFF TGTGCCACCAGTGACTCCCGGGTGGATGAGCAGTTCTTC
TRBJ2-1 TRBV7-3 few NA CASSLEAGMSYNEQFF TGTGCCAGCAGCTTAGAGGCGGGAATGTCCTACAATGAGCAGTTCTTC
TRBJ1-4 TRBV5-1 NA NA CASSFTGGNEKLFF TGCGCCAGCAGCTTTACAGGCGGGAATGAAAAACTGTTTTTT
TRBJ2-7 TRBV5-1 many NA CASSSLTYEQYF TGCGCCAGCAGCTCCCTAACCTACGAGCAGTACTTC
TRBJ2-2 TRBV25-1 many NA CASRQGDGELFF TGTGCCAGCAGACAGGGCGACGGGGAGCTGTTTTTT
TRBJ2-7 TRBV5-1 few NA CASSLSGRGVYEQYF TGCGCCAGCAGCCTCTCCGGCAGAGGAGTCTACGAGCAGTACTTC
TRBJ2-1 TRBV28 NA TRBD2 CASSFEAGGAYNEQFF TGTGCCAGCAGTTTTGAAGCGGGAGGGGCCTACAATGAGCAGTTCTTC
TRBJ1-1 TRBV30 NA NA CAWMLLGSTEAFF TGTGCCTGGATGTTACTCGGAAGCACTGAAGCTTTCTTT
TRBJ2-7 TRBV6-5 few NA CASSYSGATAWDEQYF TGTGCCAGCAGTTACTCGGGCGCCACGGCGTGGGACGAGCAGTACTTC
TRBJ2-2 TRBV29-1 few NA CSVEDADNTGELFF TGCAGCGTTGAAGATGCTGATAACACCGGGGAGCTGTTTTTT
TRBJ2-7 TRBV7-2 NA NA CASSIRQAYEQYF TGTGCCAGCAGCATAAGACAGGCCTACGAGCAGTACTTC
TRBJ1-6 TRBV20-1 few TRBD1 CSARDDRAPSYNSPLHF TGCAGTGCTAGAGATGACAGGGCCCCTTCCTATAATTCACCCCTCCACTTT
TRBJ2-3 TRBV7-6 many NA CASSEDSGYTDTQYF TGTGCCAGCAGCGAGGACAGTGGCTACACAGATACGCAGTATTTT
TRBJ2-1 TRBV7-2 many NA CASSLEGSSYNEQFF TGTGCCAGCAGCTTAGAGGGGAGCTCCTACAATGAGCAGTTCTTC
TRBJ1-6 TRBV4-3 few TRBD1 CASSRGTGGISPLHF TGCGCCAGCAGCCGGGGGACAGGGGGCATTTCACCCCTCCACTTT
TRBJ2-1 TRBV12-3/TRBV12-4 few TRBD1 CASSPPTGTGNYNEQFF TGTGCCAGCAGTCCACCCACCGGGACAGGTAATTACAATGAGCAGTTCTTC
TRBJ2-1 TRBV2 many TRBD1 CASRQGIGEQFF TGTGCCAGCAGACAGGGGATTGGTGAGCAGTTCTTC
TRBJ2-7 TRBV5-6 NA NA CASSLSRYEQYF TGTGCCAGCAGCTTGTCCCGGTACGAGCAGTACTTC
TRBJ2-3 TRBV5-1 many TRBD2 CASSLTSGSTDTQYF TGCGCCAGCAGCCTGACTAGCGGTAGCACAGATACGCAGTATTTT
TRBJ1-5 TRBV5-1 many NA CASSDGVQPQHF TGCGCCAGCAGCGACGGAGTTCAGCCCCAGCATTTT
TRBJ2-3 TRBV19 few TRBD2 CASSVLAGGSTDTQYF TGTGCCAGTAGTGTACTAGCGGGAGGAAGCACAGATACGCAGTATTTT
TRBJ1-1 TRBV12-3/TRBV12-4 few NA CASSFVGGILPGNTEAFF TGTGCCAGCAGTTTTGTCGGAGGGATTTTACCGGGGAACACTGAAGCTTTCTTT
TRBJ2-5 TRBV20-1 NA TRBD1 CSARDREGALETQYF TGCAGTGCTAGAGATAGAGAGGGGGCTTTAGAGACCCAGTACTTC
TRBJ2-3 TRBV27 many NA CASSRRTDTQYF TGTGCCAGCAGTCGCCGCACAGATACGCAGTATTTT
TRBJ2-1 TRBV6-5 many NA CASSYDVSRDEQFF TGTGCCAGCAGTTACGACGTATCTCGGGATGAGCAGTTCTTC
TRBJ2-1 TRBV4-2 NA TRBD2 CASSPSILAGGGSSYNEQFF TGTGCCAGCAGCCCATCCATTTTAGCGGGAGGGGGCAGCTCCTACAATGAGCAGTTCTTC
TRBJ2-7 TRBV5-1 NA TRBD2 CASSLVPSGRYEQYF TGCGCCAGCAGCTTGGTTCCTAGCGGGAGATACGAGCAGTACTTC